The subject of this entry is one T cell receptor beta chain. Per the germline V gene, CDR1 is SGHNT and CDR2 is YYREEE (reference sequence). The CDR3 is 14 residues long. Deletions cut 2 bases from V and 0 bases from J, with 9 bases between. Libraries were prepared by immunoSEQ multiplex PCR; TCRdb keeps only in-frame clonotypes and omits some of them. The sample includes about 71,000 clones, about 90% of them seen just once. These data belong to a study of blood T cell repertoires in COVID-19. Study summary: PBMCs, B-cell-depleted T cells, or T cells were the source of the cDNA or gDNA that made up the material.

J is TRBJ2-7 and V is TRBV5-4; weak D call: TRBD1 (5 bases). The sample was peripheral blood. The clonotype was recovered from a human donor in a cohort sampled during active COVID-19. The CDR3 nucleotides read TGTGCCAGCAGCTTCCAGGGCGGCTCCTACGAGCAGTACTTC. It is translated as CASSFQGGSYEQYF.